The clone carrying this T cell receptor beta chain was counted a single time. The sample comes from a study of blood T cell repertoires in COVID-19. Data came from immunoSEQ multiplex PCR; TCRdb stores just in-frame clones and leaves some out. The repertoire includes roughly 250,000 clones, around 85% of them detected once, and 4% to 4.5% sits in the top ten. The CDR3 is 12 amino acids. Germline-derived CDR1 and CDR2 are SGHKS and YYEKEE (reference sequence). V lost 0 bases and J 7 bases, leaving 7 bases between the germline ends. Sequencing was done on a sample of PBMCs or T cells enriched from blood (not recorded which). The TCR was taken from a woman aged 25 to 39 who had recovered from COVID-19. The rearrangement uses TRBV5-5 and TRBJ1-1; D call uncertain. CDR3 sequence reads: CASSLGVNEAFF. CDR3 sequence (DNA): TGTGCCAGCAGCTTGGGCGTAAATGAAGCTTTCTTT.